This T cell receptor beta chain originates from a study of blood T cell repertoires in COVID-19. Study information: Acute and convalescent COVID-19 specimens originated in the United States, Italy and Spain. T cells, B-cell-depleted T cells, or PBMCs supplied cDNA or gDNA.

Authors' data handling: Reference gene primer amplification gave nucleated cell count estimates. The protocol was immunoSEQ multiplex PCR, while the TCRdb copy is restricted to in-frame clones and leaves out a portion. The DNA gave D and trimming, while V, J and clone size come from that table. Of approximately 300,000 clones listed, roughly nine tenths are singletons. This clonotype was sampled from a woman aged 30 to 39 with COVID-19, enrolled during active disease. Material: peripheral blood.

CDR3 loop: CASSPTQTRQGNTGELFF. Written as DNA, the CDR3 is TGTGCCAGCAGCCCTACACAGACTAGACAGGGAAACACCGGGGAGCTGTTTTTT. The V and J genes are TRBV11-2 and TRBJ2-2, with D tentatively TRBD1 (7 bases). The CDR3 spans 18 residues. CDR1 is SGHAT and CDR2 is FQNNGV in the germline V gene. Trimming took 5 bases from V and 2 from J, leaving 21 bases between them.